These 14 T cell receptor beta chains were all obtained from the same sample, sequenced in a study of glioma-infiltrating T cells after dendritic cell vaccination. Measured with immunoSEQ multiplex PCR; TCRdb has only the in-frame clones, and not every one. Counted here are about 38,000 clones, 82% occurring once; the ten biggest clones make up more than 7%. Sequencing used blood, obtained before dendritic cell vaccination. The receptors here all came from a human donor with glioblastoma.

With respect to this clone: One junction end does not reproduce the germline sequence, and a read error may be involved. The genes are TRBV27 and TRBJ1-6, with a possible D match to TRBD1 (6 bases). CDR3 length equals 15 residues. Per germline, CDR1 MNHEY and CDR2 SMNVEV (reference sequence). CDR3 DNA sequence: TGTGCCAGCACCCTGGGGGGGGGCGGTAATTCCCCCCTCCACTTT. It encodes CASTLGGGGNSPLHF.

This sequence joins TRBV6-6 and TRBJ2-7; D gene unclear. This CDR3 contains 14 residues. From germline, CDR1 is MNHNY and CDR2 SVGAGI (reference sequence). Trimming took 6 bases from V and 5 from J, leaving 17 bases between them. The DNA for the CDR3 is TGTGCCAGCAGGCCGGGTCTCTCAAGAGACGAGCAGTACTTC. Translated: CASRPGLSRDEQYF.

This clone was counted once. The V and J genes are TRBV5-8 and TRBJ2-3; a possible D gene is TRBD2 (5 bases). Trimming stripped 10 bases from V and 4 bases from J, with 19 bases between. Germline-derived CDR1 and CDR2 are SGHTS and YDEGEE. The CDR3 sequence is 14 residues long. The CDR3 DNA sequence: TGTGCCTCTAGCTTTGGGCGGGCCCCAGATACGCAGTATTTT. Protein: CASSFGRAPDTQYF.

CDR3 sequence reads: CAWSVGAGVETQYF. The CDR3 region has the DNA TGTGCCTGGAGTGTAGGGGCGGGGGTAGAGACCCAGTACTTC. The rearrangement uses TRBV30 and TRBJ2-5, with 7 bases fitting TRBD2. J lost 4 bases, V lost 0 bases, and 5 bases had no gene match. The germline CDR1 and CDR2 sequences are GTSNPN and SVGIG (reference sequence). The CDR3 sequence is 14 residues long.

The count of this clone is one. V is TRBV13 and J is TRBJ1-2; 9 positions match TRBD1. J gave up 3 bases and V 7 bases, and 9 bases lay outside the gene matches. The CDR3 runs to 15 residues. Looked up from germline, CDR1 is PRHDT and CDR2 is FYEKMQ (reference sequence). The CDR3 loop is CASTHGYRGHYGYTF. The CDR3 DNA is TGTGCCAGCACCCATGGATACAGGGGGCACTATGGCTACACCTTC.

This clone was counted a single time. The rearrangement links TRBV11-3 to TRBJ1-1; no firm D call. The V gene's germline CDR1 is SGHNT and CDR2 YENEEA. The CDR3 is 13 amino acids. Trimming removed 0 bases from V and 3 bases from J, with 5 bases in between. The CDR3 DNA follows: TGTGCCAGCAGCTTAGATTCGGACACTGAAGCTTTCTTT. Translation gives CASSLDSDTEAFF. The full variable domain, with the rest looked up from reference TRBV11-3 and TRBJ1-1, is EAGVVQSPRYKIIEKKQPVAFWCNPISGHNTLYWYLQNLGQGPELLIRYENEEAVDDSQLPKDRFSAERLKGVDSTLKIQPAELGDSAVYLCASSLDSDTEAFFGQGTRLTVV.

V gene TRBV5-4 combines with J gene TRBJ2-7; TRBD2 matches at 7 bases. The J call is doubtful: the DNA matches TRBJ2-1 better. The CDR3 runs 15 residues. Per the germline V gene, CDR1 is SGHNT and CDR2 is YYREEE (reference sequence). CDR3 nucleotide sequence: TGTGCCAGCAGCTTGGCCGGGACTACCCACAATGAGCAGTTCTTC. This translates into CASSLAGTTHNEQFF.

The V gene is TRBV6-4, the J gene TRBJ1-1; possibly TRBD1 for D (6 bases). Germline CDR1 and CDR2: MRHNA and SNTAGT. Between the trimmed V and J ends, which lost 3 bases and 3 bases, there was a span of 8 bases. The CDR3 is made up of 13 amino acids. Here the CDR3 reads CASSETGYTEAFF. As DNA, the CDR3 is TGTGCCAGCAGTGAAACAGGGTACACTGAAGCTTTCTTT.

The V gene is TRBV4-1, the J gene TRBJ2-5, with a possible D match to TRBD2 (6 bases). The J call may be incorrect, as the DNA end agrees better with TRBJ2-7. CDR3 size: 17 residues. Germline-derived CDR1 and CDR2 are MGHRA and YSYEKL. The CDR3 DNA follows: TGCGCCAGCAGCTCTTTGGGTGGGCTAGCGAATACCTACGAGCAGTACTTC. Amino acid sequence: CASSSLGGLANTYEQYF.

The chain recombines TRBV4-1 with TRBJ2-2; 16 positions match TRBD2. V was pared by 0 bases and J by 4 bases, with 5 bases of the junction left unmatched. In germline, CDR1 is MGHRA, CDR2 YSYEKL. This CDR3 region has 19 residues. The CDR3 DNA follows: TGCGCCAGCAGCCAAGAAAGGGGACTAGCGGGGGGGCCCACCGGGGAGCTGTTTTTT. Protein sequence: CASSQERGLAGGPTGELFF.

V is TRBV29-1 and J is TRBJ2-1, with TRBD2 matching over 12 bases. Germline CDR1 and CDR2: SQVTM and ANQGSEA. CDR3 length equals 16 residues. V was pared by 0 bases and J by 14 bases, with 14 bases of the junction left unmatched. The CDR3 bases are TGCAGCGTTGAAGATAGTAGTCCTAGCGGGGGGGCCTTTGAGTTCTTC. Its protein product is CSVEDSSPSGGAFEFF.

This chain uses TRBV28 with TRBJ2-2; 11 bases agree with TRBD1. The CDR3 contains 15 residues. Germline loops: CDR1 MDHEN, CDR2 SYDVKM. Trimming cost V 6 bases and J 4 bases; bases outside gene matches: 4. CDR3 region: CASRGQGASTGELFF. CDR3 DNA: TGTGCCAGCAGAGGACAGGGGGCGAGCACCGGGGAGCTGTTTTTT.

This chain links TRBV30 with TRBJ1-5; unclear D gene. CDR3 length: 14 amino acids. CDR1 is GTSNPN and CDR2 is SVGIG in the germline V gene (reference sequence). V was pared by 1 base and J by 0 bases, with 7 bases between. CDR3 in amino acids: CAWSGGNSNQPQHF. CDR3 nucleotide sequence: TGTGCCTGGAGTGGCGGAAATAGCAATCAGCCCCAGCATTTT.

Note on this clone: Other DNA sequences in the sample encode the same CDR3. This chain connects TRBV30 to TRBJ2-1; possibly TRBD1 for D (6 bases). V lost 5 bases, J lost 4 bases, and 15 bases lay in between. The CDR3 extends over 14 amino acids. Germline-derived CDR1 and CDR2 are GTSNPN and SVGIG (reference sequence). The CDR3 loop is CAWHPGQGYNEQFF. As DNA, the CDR3 is TGTGCCTGGCATCCGGGGCAGGGGTACAATGAGCAGTTCTTC.